A single sample gave rise to the 23 T cell receptor beta chains below, sequenced in a study of cytomegalovirus exposure and HLA in healthy donors. Primers included in the PCR were 60 Vbeta and 13 Jbeta primers. TCRdb's table, derived via immunoSEQ multiplex PCR, lists solely in-frame clones and lacks some. The data contain roughly 230,000 clones, 70% to 90% of them singletons. The sample consisted of PBMCs. These receptors all stem from a girl between 2 and 10 years old in good health and CMV-seronegative.

As DNA, the CDR3 is TGTGCCAGCAGCCAAGCGGGGATAGGGGAAAAACTGTTTTTT. As protein: CASSQAGIGEKLFF. The V call is TRBV14, the J call TRBJ1-4; D is uncertain. V shed 1 base and J shed 8 bases, with 11 bases lying between them. The CDR3 covers 14 residues. The germline gives CDR1 SGHDN, CDR2 FVKESK. Variable domain in full (rest from reference TRBV14 and TRBJ1-4): EAGVTQFPSHSVIEKGQTVTLRCDPISGHDNLYWYRRVMGKEIKFLLHFVKESKQDESGMPNNRFLAERTGGTYSTLKVQPAELEDSGVYFCASSQAGIGEKLFFGSGTQLSVL.

The CDR3 is CASSLALQAGFSYEQYF. The CDR3 nucleotides read TGTGCCAGCAGCTTGGCCCTACAAGCGGGGTTCTCCTACGAGCAGTACTTC. The chain combines TRBV5-4 with TRBJ2-7, with 7 positions matching TRBD2. Germline-derived CDR1 and CDR2 are SGHNT and YYREEE (reference sequence). J was trimmed by 0 bases and V by 0 bases; bases with no gene match: 9. This CDR3 is built from 17 residues.

The chain joins TRBV4-1 to TRBJ1-5, with 10 bases identical to TRBD1. The CDR3 sequence is 17 residues long. The V segment lost 0 bases and the J segment 3 bases; nucleotides outside the gene matches: 5. CDR1 and CDR2 (germline): MGHRA, YSYEKL. In nucleotides, the CDR3 is TGCGCCAGCAGCCAAGATACGGACAGGGGGGTCAATCAGCCCCAGCATTTT. It specifies CASSQDTDRGVNQPQHF.

V and J are TRBV7-9 and TRBJ2-1; a possible D gene is TRBD2 (6 bases). The CDR3 is 14 amino acids. The V and J ends lost 0 bases and 6 bases respectively, with 9 bases between them. The V gene's germline CDR1 is SEHNR and CDR2 FQNEAQ (reference sequence). The CDR3 DNA is TGTGCCAGCAGCTTAGCACTAGCCGGCAATGAGCAGTTCTTC. Translating gives CASSLALAGNEQFF. Supplemented by reference TRBV7-9 and TRBJ2-1, the full variable domain reads DTGVSQNPRHKITKRGQNVTFRCDPISEHNRLYWYRQTLGQGPEFLTYFQNEAQLEKSRLLSDRFSAERPKGSFSTLEIQRTEQGDSAMYLCASSLALAGNEQFFGPGTRLTVL.

In this sample, this clone turned up a few times. The chain combines TRBV5-8 with TRBJ1-1; TRBD1 is a possible D gene (6 bases). V was trimmed by 4 bases and J by 10 bases, leaving 14 bases between them. The germline CDR1 and CDR2 sequences are SGHTS and YDEGEE. The CDR3 has 12 amino acids. The DNA of the CDR3 is TGTGCCAGCAGCCCCCCGATCAGGGGAGCTTTCTTT. Encoded protein: CASSPPIRGAFF.

The chain is built from TRBV21-1 and TRBJ2-5; the table assigns TRBD1, which was not confirmed against the DNA. TRBV21-1 is a pseudogene. The length of the CDR3 is 15 residues. CDR3 DNA sequence: TGTGCCAGCAGCAAAGACAGGGGCTCGGCAGAGACCCAGTACTTC. This encodes CASSKDRGSAETQYF.

This clone was counted once. The rearrangement links TRBV7-9 to TRBJ2-1; 8 positions match TRBD2. Germline V CDR1 and CDR2: SEHNR, FQNEAQ (reference sequence). CDR3 length: 15 residues. V lost 9 bases to trimming and J lost 3 bases; unmatched junction nucleotides: 10. CDR3 loop: CASTTAGESYNEQFF. The CDR3 DNA sequence: TGTGCCAGTACTACAGCGGGGGAGAGCTACAATGAGCAGTTCTTC.

V gene TRBV7-2 combines with J gene TRBJ2-7; no clear D gene. The CDR3 length is 13 residues. V lost 1 base and J lost 4, with 8 bases in between. The V gene's germline CDR1 is SGHTA and CDR2 FQGNSA. The CDR3 DNA reads as TGTGCCAGCAGCTTAGACTATTCATACGAGCAGTACTTC. This sequence encodes CASSLDYSYEQYF.

J is TRBJ1-4 and V is TRBV28, with 8 bases that match TRBD1. Germline V gene lookup returns CDR1 MDHEN and CDR2 SYDVKM. V shed 6 bases, J shed 12 bases, and the junction held 3 bases outside the gene matches. The CDR3 totals 11 residues. CDR3 sequence reads: CASSLQGELFF. In nucleotides, the CDR3 is TGTGCCAGCAGCTTACAGGGGGAACTGTTTTTT.

The chain has TRBV6-1 and TRBJ2-7, with 7 bases fitting TRBD2. This CDR3 region has 16 residues. Germline V gene lookup returns CDR1 MNHNS and CDR2 SASEGT. V dropped 4 bases and J dropped 2; count of bases not matched to a gene: 11. The CDR3 is CASSALQRGRAYEQYF. CDR3 DNA: TGTGCCAGCAGTGCTCTACAGCGGGGACGAGCCTACGAGCAGTACTTC.

The chain is built from TRBV7-9 and TRBJ2-5, with D uncertain. Germline V gene data show CDR1 as SEHNR and CDR2 as FQNEAQ (reference sequence). Trimming removed 5 bases at V and 4 bases at J, with 20 bases between. The CDR3 is 16 amino acids. The CDR3 DNA reads as TGTGCCAGCAGCCCCCCGGTGATTGTGTCGGGAGAGACCCAGTACTTC. Encoded protein: CASSPPVIVSGETQYF.

V usage is TRBV28 and J usage is TRBJ1-2; D possibly corresponds to TRBD1 (6 bases). This CDR3 has 14 residues. The germline V gene encodes CDR1 MDHEN and CDR2 SYDVKM. V lost 6 bases to trimming and J lost 4 bases, with 15 bases between them. The CDR3 nucleotides read TGTGCCAGCAGACGGCTGGGAGGGGGCTATGGCTACACCTTC. This translates into CASRRLGGGYGYTF.

This sequence joins TRBV30 and TRBJ1-3; D gene unclear. This CDR3 comprises 15 residues. Trimming shortened V by 3 bases and J by 2 bases, and 14 bases separated the two germline ends. Germline V gene data show CDR1 as GTSNPN and CDR2 as SVGIG (reference sequence). The CDR3 DNA follows: TGTGCCTGGAGCCCCCCCGAGGGAACTGGAAACACCATATATTTT. It translates to CAWSPPEGTGNTIYF.

The chain couples TRBV11-2 to TRBJ2-7; 7 bases line up with TRBD1. V lost 5 bases and J lost 1; bases outside the gene matches: 5. The length of the CDR3 is 14 residues. CDR1 and CDR2 from the germline V gene are SGHAT and FQNNGV. The CDR3 nucleotides read TGTGCCAGCAGCCGCAGCAGGGGGTCCTACGAGCAGTACTTC. This encodes CASSRSRGSYEQYF.

For the CDR3, the DNA is TGTGCCAGCAGCTTAGCTCCAGTGAGGGAGACCCAGTACTTC. It yields the protein CASSLAPVRETQYF. The gene calls are TRBV11-2 and TRBJ2-5; no definite D call. The germline V gene has CDR1 SGHAT and CDR2 FQNNGV. The CDR3 sequence is 14 residues long. The ends were cut back, 1 base at V and 5 bases at J, with 11 bases in the middle.

The rearrangement joins TRBV10-1 to TRBJ2-3; the match to TRBD1 covers 8 bases. Trimming took 2 bases from V and 6 from J; bases not matched to a gene: 10. In germline, CDR1 is WNHNN, CDR2 SYGVQD (reference sequence). This CDR3 is built from 16 residues. CDR3 sequence (DNA): TGCGCCAGCAGTGAGATAGGTCAGGGGGCGTTGGATACGCAGTATTTT. Its translation: CASSEIGQGALDTQYF.

This clone appeared a few times. The V call is TRBV4-1, the J call TRBJ1-2; 7 nucleotides agree with TRBD1. The CDR3 contains 14 residues. Per the germline V gene, CDR1 is MGHRA and CDR2 is YSYEKL. The ends lost 1 base at V and 4 bases at J; junction bases unmatched: 3. The CDR3 nucleotides read TGCGCCAGCAGCCAAGGGGACAGAACCTATGGCTACACCTTC. Protein sequence: CASSQGDRTYGYTF.

The genes are TRBV29-1 and TRBJ1-6; no definite D call. V gave up 1 base and J gave up 6 bases, with 7 bases separating them. The CDR3 spans 13 residues. CDR1 is SQVTM and CDR2 is ANQGSEA in the germline V gene. In nucleotides, the CDR3 is TGCAGCGTTGAAGTCTCTACTAATTCACCCCTCCACTTT. Its translation is CSVEVSTNSPLHF. Based on the CDR3 plus reference TRBV29-1 and TRBJ1-6, the full variable domain is SAVISQKPSRDICQRGTSLTIQCQVDSQVTMMFWYRQQPGQSLTLIATANQGSEATYESGFVIDKFPISRPNLTFSTLTVSNMSPEDSSIYLCSVEVSTNSPLHFGNGTRLTVT.

The chain links TRBV30 to TRBJ2-7, with 8 positions matching TRBD1. The CDR3 runs 15 residues. Looked up from germline, CDR1 is GTSNPN and CDR2 is SVGIG (reference sequence). J was trimmed by 0 bases and V by 0 bases; bases with no gene match: 4. The CDR3 loop reads CAWSVSDRGSYEQYF. CDR3 DNA: TGTGCCTGGAGTGTCAGTGACAGGGGCTCCTACGAGCAGTACTTC.

A few counts support this clone. The rearrangement uses TRBV4-2 and TRBJ2-3; TRBD2 matches at 13 bases. The CDR3 sequence is 16 residues long. Germline values: CDR1 LGHNA, CDR2 YNFKEQ. V trimming: 3 bases; J trimming: 2 bases; junction bases outside the gene matches: 2. CDR3 sequence (DNA): TGTGCCAGCAGCCACACTAGCGGGGGGGCCACAGATACGCAGTATTTT. It specifies CASSHTSGGATDTQYF.

The chain employs TRBV19 and TRBJ1-2; no reliable D call. Germline values: CDR1 LNHDA, CDR2 SQIVND (reference sequence). The V end was cut by 7 bases, the J end by 8 bases, with 17 bases between. The CDR3 extends over 13 amino acids. The CDR3 region is CASNRRGVEGYTF. Written as DNA, the CDR3 is TGTGCCAGTAATCGGAGAGGCGTTGAGGGCTACACCTTC.

This chain links TRBV11-2 with TRBJ1-6, with a possible D match to TRBD1 (5 bases). The germline CDR1 and CDR2 sequences are SGHAT and FQNNGV. The CDR3 length is 14 residues. V shed 0 bases and J shed 14 bases, with 14 bases lying between them. The CDR3 DNA follows: TGTGCCAGCAGCTTAGATCGGCAGGGCAGAACCCTCCACTTT. Translating gives CASSLDRQGRTLHF.

This clone has a single count. The chain recombines TRBV15 with TRBJ2-5; 8 positions agree with TRBD2. Trimming cost V 1 base and J 7 bases; bases outside gene matches: 14. CDR1 and CDR2 (germline): LNHNV, YYDKDF (reference sequence). There are 17 residues in the CDR3. The CDR3 bases are TGTGCCACCAGCAGAGCCGGGAGCGGGAGCCTACGGGGGACCCAGTACTTC. As protein: CATSRAGSGSLRGTQYF.